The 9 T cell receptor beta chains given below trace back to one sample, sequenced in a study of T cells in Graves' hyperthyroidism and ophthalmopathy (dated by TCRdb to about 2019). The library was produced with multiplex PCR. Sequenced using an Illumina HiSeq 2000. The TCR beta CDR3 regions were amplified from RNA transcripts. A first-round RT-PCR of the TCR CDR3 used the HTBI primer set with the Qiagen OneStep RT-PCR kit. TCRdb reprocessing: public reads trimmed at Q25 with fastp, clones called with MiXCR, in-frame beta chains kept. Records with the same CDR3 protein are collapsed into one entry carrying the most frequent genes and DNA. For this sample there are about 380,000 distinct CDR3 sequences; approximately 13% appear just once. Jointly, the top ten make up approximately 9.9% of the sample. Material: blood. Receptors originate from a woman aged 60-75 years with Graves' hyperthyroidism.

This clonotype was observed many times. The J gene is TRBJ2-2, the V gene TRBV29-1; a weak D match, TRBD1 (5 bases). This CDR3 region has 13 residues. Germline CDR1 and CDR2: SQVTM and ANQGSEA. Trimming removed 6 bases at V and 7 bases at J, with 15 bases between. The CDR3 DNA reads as TGCAGCGTACTCACGCAGGGTTACGGGGAGCTGTTTTTT. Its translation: CSVLTQGYGELFF.

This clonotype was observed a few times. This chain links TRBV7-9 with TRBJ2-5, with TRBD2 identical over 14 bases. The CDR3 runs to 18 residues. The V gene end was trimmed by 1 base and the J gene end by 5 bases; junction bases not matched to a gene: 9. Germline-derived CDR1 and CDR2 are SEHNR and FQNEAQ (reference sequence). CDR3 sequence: CASSLDPGLAGVQETQYF. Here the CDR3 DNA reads TGTGCCAGCAGCTTAGATCCGGGACTAGCGGGAGTCCAGGAGACCCAGTACTTC.

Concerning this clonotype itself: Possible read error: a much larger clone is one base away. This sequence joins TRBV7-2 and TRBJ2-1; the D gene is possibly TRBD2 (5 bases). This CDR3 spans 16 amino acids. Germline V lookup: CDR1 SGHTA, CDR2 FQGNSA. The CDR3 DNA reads TGTGCCAGCAGTTTACGACTAATTGGGTTTTACAATGAGCAGCTCTTC. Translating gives CASSLRLIGFYNEQLF. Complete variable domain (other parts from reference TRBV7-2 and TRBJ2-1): GAGVSQSPSNKVTEKGKDVELRCDPISGHTALYWYRQSLGQGLEFLIYFQGNSAPDKSGLPSDRFSAERTGGSVSTLTIQRTQQEDSAVYLCASSLRLIGFYNEQLFGPGTRLTVL.

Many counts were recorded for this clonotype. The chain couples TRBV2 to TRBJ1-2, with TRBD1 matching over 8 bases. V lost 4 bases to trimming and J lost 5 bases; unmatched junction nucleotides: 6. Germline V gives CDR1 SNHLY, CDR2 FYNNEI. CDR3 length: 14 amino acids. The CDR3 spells CASSGTGGTYGYTF. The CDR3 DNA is TGTGCCAGCAGTGGTACAGGGGGTACTTATGGCTACACCTTC.

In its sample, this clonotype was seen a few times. The CDR3 DNA follows: TGCGCCAGCAGCCAGACTCCATGGGCGGCACCTCATTTCACCTTC. This gives the protein CASSQTPWAAPHFTF. This rearrangement joins TRBV4-1 to TRBJ1-2; unclear D gene. CDR1 and CDR2 (germline): MGHRA, YSYEKL. V was shortened by 3 bases and J by 13 bases, with 24 bases between the two germline ends. The CDR3 covers 15 residues.

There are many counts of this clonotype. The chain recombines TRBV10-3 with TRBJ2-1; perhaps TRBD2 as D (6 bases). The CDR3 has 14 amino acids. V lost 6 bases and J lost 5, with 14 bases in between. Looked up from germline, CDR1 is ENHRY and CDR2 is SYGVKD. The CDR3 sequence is CAIREGSRNNEQFF. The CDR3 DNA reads TGTGCCATCAGGGAGGGCTCTAGGAACAATGAGCAGTTCTTC.

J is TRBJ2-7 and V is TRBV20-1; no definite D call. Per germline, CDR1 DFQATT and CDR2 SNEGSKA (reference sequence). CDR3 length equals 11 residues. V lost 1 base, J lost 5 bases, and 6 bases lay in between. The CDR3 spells CSARVPHEQYF. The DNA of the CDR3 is TGCAGTGCTAGAGTTCCCCACGAGCAGTACTTC.

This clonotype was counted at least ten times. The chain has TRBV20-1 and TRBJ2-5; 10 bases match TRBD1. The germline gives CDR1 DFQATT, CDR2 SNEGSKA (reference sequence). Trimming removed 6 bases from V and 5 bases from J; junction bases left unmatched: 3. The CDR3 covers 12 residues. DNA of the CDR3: TGCAGTGCGCAGGGACAGGGGGAGACCCAGTACTTC. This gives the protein CSAQGQGETQYF.

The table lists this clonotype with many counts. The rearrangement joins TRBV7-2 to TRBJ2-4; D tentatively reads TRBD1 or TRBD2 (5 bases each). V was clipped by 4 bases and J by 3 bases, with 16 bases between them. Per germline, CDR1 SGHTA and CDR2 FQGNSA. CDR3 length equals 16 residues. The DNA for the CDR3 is TGTGCCAGCAGCTATGGGGGTACTTTCGGCAAAAACATTCAGTACTTC. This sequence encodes CASSYGGTFGKNIQYF.